This T cell receptor (beta chain) was identified during a study of T cell responses to AZD1222 COVID-19 vaccine. Study overall: Investigators merged groups given second doses at roughly 4 or roughly 12 weeks. Whole-study findings and limits: Vaccine-associated CD4 TCRs ranged over spike, dominating at 160-218 and 743-854. Once two AZD1222 doses were given, Spike-specific TCR breadth and depth went up. There were repertoire samples only from the period after the peak T cell response.

Sequencing used immunoSEQ multiplex PCR; TCRdb keeps in-frame clones, though not all of them. The sample holds 95,000 to 130,000 clones, less than 90% seen once. This clone was seen a few times. Its antigen remains unknown. This clonotype was sampled from an adult in good health. The sequenced sample was peripheral blood, obtained on day 0 of AZD1222 vaccination.

The DNA of the CDR3 is TGCGCCAGCAGCTTGGGGGCAGGCCGGGACTATGGCTACACCTTC. Amino acid sequence: CASSLGAGRDYGYTF. This rearrangement joins TRBV5-1 to TRBJ1-2; D gene uncertain. Trimming took 0 bases from V and 3 from J, leaving 12 bases between them. The CDR3 has 15 amino acids. Germline V gene data show CDR1 as SGHRS and CDR2 as YFSETQ.